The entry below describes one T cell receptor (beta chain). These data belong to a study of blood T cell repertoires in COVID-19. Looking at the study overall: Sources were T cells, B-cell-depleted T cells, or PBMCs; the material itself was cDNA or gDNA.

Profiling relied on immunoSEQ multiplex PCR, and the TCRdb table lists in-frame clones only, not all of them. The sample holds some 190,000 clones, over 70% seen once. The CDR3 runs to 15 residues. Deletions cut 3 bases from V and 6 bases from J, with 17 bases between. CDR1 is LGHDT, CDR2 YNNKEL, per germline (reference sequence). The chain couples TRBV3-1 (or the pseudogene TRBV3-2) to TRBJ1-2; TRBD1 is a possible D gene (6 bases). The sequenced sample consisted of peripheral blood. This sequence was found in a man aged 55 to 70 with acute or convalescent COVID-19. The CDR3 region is CASSQDNLRGNGYTF. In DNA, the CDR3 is TGTGCCAGCAGCCAGGATAACCTCAGGGGTAATGGCTACACCTTC.